A single sample gave rise to the 9 T cell receptor beta chains below, sequenced in a study of shared clonotypes between healthy human individuals. Some clones are missing from TCRdb's copy, which holds only in-frame ones; the method was immunoSEQ multiplex PCR. Among approximately 530,000 clones listed, almost 97% were seen once. Sequenced: naive CD4+ T cells sorted from blood. The sample's subset: CD45RA+ positively selected. The receptors were sampled from a woman aged 25 to 45 in good health.

This chain connects TRBV10-3 to TRBJ2-5; D not resolved. Per germline, CDR1 ENHRY and CDR2 SYGVKD. The CDR3 covers 13 residues. The ends were cut back, 4 bases at V and 1 base at J, with 7 bases in the middle. The CDR3 coding sequence is TGTGCCATCAGTGGGGGTGCCCAAGAGACCCAGTACTTC. Translated: CAISGGAQETQYF.

The chain recombines TRBV4-1 with TRBJ1-2; 7 positions agree with TRBD1. V dropped 2 bases and J dropped 7; count of bases not matched to a gene: 10. CDR3 size: 15 residues. Per the germline V gene, CDR1 is MGHRA and CDR2 is YSYEKL. CDR3 coding DNA: TGCGCCAGCAGCCAACTTCCGACAGGGCTGGGTGGCTACACCTTC. Translated, it gives CASSQLPTGLGGYTF.

The count of this clone is one. The sample has other DNA sequences that encode this CDR3 too. The chain uses TRBV30 and TRBJ1-5, with D hard to call. Germline V lookup: CDR1 GTSNPN, CDR2 SVGIG (reference sequence). The CDR3 sequence is 13 residues long. V was trimmed by 0 bases and J by 2 bases, leaving 5 bases between them. CDR3 protein: CAWSVNGNQPQHF. The CDR3, as DNA: TGTGCCTGGAGTGTAAACGGCAATCAGCCCCAGCATTTT. Variable domain in full (rest from reference TRBV30 and TRBJ1-5): SQTIHQWPATLVQPVGSPLSLECTVEGTSNPNLYWYRQAAGRGLQLLFYSVGIGQISSEVPQNLSASRPQDRQFILSSKKLLLSDSGFYLCAWSVNGNQPQHFGDGTRLSIL.

The chain carries TRBV28 and TRBJ1-1; possibly TRBD1 for D (5 bases). The V end lost 5 bases, the J end lost 1 base, and 14 bases lay between the germline ends. CDR1 is MDHEN, CDR2 SYDVKM, per germline. The CDR3 length is 15 residues. CDR3 sequence reads: CASSPAGGGNTEAFF. DNA of the CDR3: TGTGCCAGCAGTCCCGCCGGTGGGGGGAACACTGAAGCTTTCTTT.

The chain uses TRBV9 and TRBJ1-2; D is possibly TRBD1 (5 bases). Germline V gene data show CDR1 as SGDLS and CDR2 as YYNGEE. The CDR3 extends over 14 amino acids. With 0 bases removed from V and 5 bases from J, the gap between germline ends came to 11 bases. CDR3 DNA: TGTGCCAGCAGCGTAGATGCTGGGACTTATGGCTACACCTTC. Its translation is CASSVDAGTYGYTF.

The chain employs TRBV6-4 and TRBJ1-1; D perhaps matches TRBD1 (6 bases). The CDR3 length is 18 residues. Per germline, CDR1 MRHNA and CDR2 SNTAGT. V lost 6 bases and J lost 0, with 23 bases in between. The CDR3 is CASRAPGTTSEMNTEAFF. DNA of the CDR3: TGTGCCAGCAGGGCCCCGGGGACAACGTCTGAAATGAACACTGAAGCTTTCTTT.

V is TRBV2 and J is TRBJ2-3; TRBD2 aligns across 9 bases. CDR3 length: 14 residues. V lost 8 bases and J lost 6; bases outside the gene matches: 9. The germline gives CDR1 SNHLY, CDR2 FYNNEI. The CDR3: CASWGTSPSDTQYF. The CDR3 DNA reads as TGTGCCAGCTGGGGGACTAGCCCTAGCGATACGCAGTATTTT.

The CDR3 reads CASSFPGTSQAFF. The CDR3 DNA follows: TGTGCCAGCAGCTTCCCTGGTACTTCGCAGGCTTTCTTT. The chain recombines TRBV7-9 with TRBJ1-1; no reliable D call. The CDR3 has 13 residues. Germline V gene data show CDR1 as SEHNR and CDR2 as FQNEAQ (reference sequence). With 3 bases removed from V and 11 bases from J, the gap between germline ends came to 16 bases.

The chain couples TRBV5-1 to TRBJ2-7; TRBD2 matches at 9 bases. J lost 7 bases, V lost 0 bases, and 5 bases had no gene match. The germline V gene has CDR1 SGHRS and CDR2 YFSETQ. The CDR3 totals 14 residues. Here the CDR3 reads CASSLELAGKEQYF. The DNA of the CDR3 is TGCGCCAGCAGCTTGGAGCTAGCGGGAAAAGAGCAGTACTTC. The full variable domain, in which reference TRBV5-1 and TRBJ2-7 provide the parts outside the CDR3, is KAGVTQTPRYLIKTRGQQVTLSCSPISGHRSVSWYQQTPGQGLQFLFEYFSETQRNKGNFPGRFSGRQFSNSRSEMNVSTLELGDSALYLCASSLELAGKEQYFGPGTRLTVT.